These 14 T cell receptor beta chains came from one sample sequenced in a study of cytomegalovirus exposure and HLA in healthy donors listed by TCRdb under 2017. The receptor library was made with the immunoSEQ multiplex PCR assay. For the multiplex PCR, a mixture combining 60 forward primers for TCR Vbeta segments and 13 reverse primers for TCR Jbeta segments was used. In its TCRdb copy, this immuneACCESS table keeps in-frame sequences only and misses some clones. Where compared with another copy, unresolved V genes explain less than half of these, and the others have no known cause. The sample table lists around 150,000 clones, about two thirds of them with a count of one. About 4.5% of the sample is taken by the ten largest. Input material: PBMCs. These receptors came from a man in his 60s in good health and CMV-seronegative.

The chain combines TRBV10-2 with TRBJ2-7; 7 bases map to TRBD2. The CDR3 runs 12 residues. CDR1 is WSHSY and CDR2 is SAAADI in the germline V gene. V shed 10 bases, J shed 2 bases, and the junction held 5 bases outside the gene matches. The CDR3 region has the DNA TGCGCCACGTCTAGCGGAGCCTACGAGCAGTACTTC. Amino acids: CATSSGAYEQYF.

This clone was counted a single time. The chain carries TRBV27 and TRBJ1-6; 7 bases fit TRBD1. V shed 2 bases, J shed 6 bases, and the junction held 1 base outside the gene matches. The CDR3 runs to 14 residues. The germline V gene has CDR1 MNHEY and CDR2 SMNVEV (reference sequence). In DNA form, the CDR3 reads TGTGCCAGCAGTTTACAGGGGGTTAATTCACCCCTCCACTTT. Translation: CASSLQGVNSPLHF.

This chain connects TRBV6-1 to TRBJ1-2; a possible D gene is TRBD1 (5 bases). CDR3 length: 15 amino acids. Germline values: CDR1 MNHNS, CDR2 SASEGT. With 2 bases removed from V and 6 bases from J, the gap between germline ends came to 16 bases. The CDR3 DNA sequence: TGTGCCAGCAGTGAATGGGGCAGGGAACAGGATGGCTACACCTTC. This codes for CASSEWGREQDGYTF.

This chain connects TRBV5-6 to TRBJ2-1; the match to TRBD2 covers 16 bases. The CDR3 consists of 18 residues. Germline V gene data show CDR1 as SGHDT and CDR2 as YYEEEE. The J segment lost 2 bases and the V segment lost 3 bases, leaving 5 bases of the junction unmatched. The CDR3: CASSYEGLAGGTYNEQFF. The CDR3 DNA sequence: TGTGCCAGCAGCTACGAGGGACTAGCGGGAGGGACCTACAATGAGCAGTTCTTC.

This chain uses TRBV6-5 with TRBJ1-2, with D tentatively TRBD1 (6 bases). There are 16 residues in the CDR3. The V end lost 2 bases, the J end lost 2 bases, and 15 bases lay between the germline ends. Germline V CDR1 and CDR2: MNHEY, SVGAGI. CDR3 amino acids: CASSYARGAANYGYTF. In nucleotides, the CDR3 is TGTGCCAGCAGTTACGCGCGGGGGGCGGCAAACTATGGCTACACCTTC.

The genes are TRBV27 and TRBJ2-7; possibly TRBD2 for D (5 bases). Trimming removed 4 bases at V and 1 base at J, with 11 bases between. The germline V gene has CDR1 MNHEY and CDR2 SMNVEV (reference sequence). The CDR3 has 14 residues. Written as DNA, the CDR3 is TGTGCCAGCAGTTCCCCTAGCCCTTCCTACGAGCAGTACTTC. It yields the protein CASSSPSPSYEQYF.

The chain uses TRBV27 and TRBJ2-1; 7 bases are shared with TRBD1. V was pared by 6 bases and J by 8 bases, with 4 bases of the junction left unmatched. This CDR3 comprises 12 residues. Germline V gene lookup returns CDR1 MNHEY and CDR2 SMNVEV (reference sequence). The CDR3 sequence: CASSHRGYEQFF. DNA for the CDR3: TGTGCCAGCAGCCACAGGGGCTATGAGCAGTTCTTC.

The rearrangement links TRBV18 to TRBJ1-1; 7 bases fit TRBD1. The CDR3 contains 13 residues. Trimming at V came to 5 bases and at J to 6 bases, leaving 6 bases not matched to a gene. Germline V gene sequence: CDR1 KGHSH, CDR2 LQKENI. The CDR3 coding sequence is TGTGCCAGCTCAGGGACAGCGGGAGCTGAAGCTTTCTTT. This codes for CASSGTAGAEAFF.

V is TRBV28 and J is TRBJ2-7, with 11 bases matching TRBD2. The trim removed 4 bases at V and 0 bases at J, leaving 2 bases unmatched. This CDR3 is built from 15 residues. Germline assignment: CDR1 MDHEN and CDR2 SYDVKM. CDR3 loop: CASSSGLAVSYEQYF. The DNA of the CDR3 is TGTGCCAGCAGTTCGGGACTAGCGGTCTCCTACGAGCAGTACTTC.

The gene calls are TRBV28 and TRBJ2-1, with 9 nucleotides matching TRBD1. This CDR3 contains 14 residues. The trim removed 7 bases at V and 7 bases at J, leaving 8 bases unmatched. CDR1 MDHEN and CDR2 SYDVKM come from the germline V gene. CDR3 loop: CASTLDRGWNEQFF. In DNA, the CDR3 is TGTGCCAGCACCCTGGACAGGGGATGGAATGAGCAGTTCTTC.

The chain has TRBV4-1 and TRBJ2-3; tentatively, D is TRBD2 (6 bases). The CDR3 has 16 amino acids. V gave up 1 base and J gave up 4 bases, with 15 bases separating them. Germline loops: CDR1 MGHRA, CDR2 YSYEKL. CDR3 in DNA: TGCGCCAGCAGCCAAGGATTTAGCGGAGTGCCAGATACGCAGTATTTT. Translating gives CASSQGFSGVPDTQYF.

Only one count was recorded for this clone. The chain is built from TRBV10-3 and TRBJ1-1; 10 bases line up with TRBD1. J lost 3 bases, V lost 7 bases, and 11 bases had no gene match. The CDR3 has 16 amino acids. CDR1 ENHRY and CDR2 SYGVKD come from the germline V gene. CDR3 amino acids: CAIKRGGTGDYTEAFF. CDR3 bases: TGTGCCATCAAGAGGGGGGGGACAGGGGATTACACTGAAGCTTTCTTT.

This clone has just one count. The chain combines TRBV11-2 with TRBJ1-1; TRBD1 might be the D (6 bases). The germline CDR1 and CDR2 sequences are SGHAT and FQNNGV. CDR3 length: 14 amino acids. V was cut by 4 bases and J by 5 bases, with 14 bases left in between. The chain's CDR3 is CASSWTVVGTEAFF. CDR3 nucleotide sequence: TGTGCCAGCAGCTGGACAGTGGTGGGGACTGAAGCTTTCTTT.

This clone was counted only a few times. The chain carries TRBV4-3 and TRBJ1-1; a weak D match, TRBD1 (5 bases). This CDR3 has 18 amino acids. Between the trimmed V and J ends, which lost 0 bases and 0 bases, there was a span of 17 bases. Germline loops: CDR1 LGHNA, CDR2 YSLEER. For the CDR3, the DNA is TGCGCCAGCAGCCAAGACACCCCTCAGACAGAAATGAACACTGAAGCTTTCTTT. The encoded protein is CASSQDTPQTEMNTEAFF.